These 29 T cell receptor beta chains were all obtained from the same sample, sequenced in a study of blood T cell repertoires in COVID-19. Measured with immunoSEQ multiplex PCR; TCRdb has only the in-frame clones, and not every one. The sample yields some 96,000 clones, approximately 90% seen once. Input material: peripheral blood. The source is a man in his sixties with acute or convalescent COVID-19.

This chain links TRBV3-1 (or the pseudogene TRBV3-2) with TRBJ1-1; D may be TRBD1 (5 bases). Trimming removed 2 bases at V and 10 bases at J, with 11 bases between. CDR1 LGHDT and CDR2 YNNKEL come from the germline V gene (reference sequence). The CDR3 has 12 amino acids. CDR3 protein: CASSQLGLGAFF. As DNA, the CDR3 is TGTGCCAGCAGCCAATTGGGGCTGGGAGCTTTCTTT.

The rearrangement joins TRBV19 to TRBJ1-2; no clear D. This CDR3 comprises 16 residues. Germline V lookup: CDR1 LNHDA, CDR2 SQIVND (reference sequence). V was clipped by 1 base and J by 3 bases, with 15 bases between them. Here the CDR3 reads CASSIGRRRNDYGYTF. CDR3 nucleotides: TGTGCCAGTAGTATAGGTAGGCGGCGGAACGACTATGGCTACACCTTC.

The CDR3 coding sequence is TGTGCCATCAGTGAGTCGTCCCTCTCTGGAAACACCATATATTTT. Translating it yields CAISESSLSGNTIYF. The rearrangement uses TRBV10-3 and TRBJ1-3; D not resolved. Trimming removed 0 bases at V and 0 bases at J, with 6 bases between. The V gene's germline CDR1 is ENHRY and CDR2 SYGVKD. The CDR3 consists of 15 residues.

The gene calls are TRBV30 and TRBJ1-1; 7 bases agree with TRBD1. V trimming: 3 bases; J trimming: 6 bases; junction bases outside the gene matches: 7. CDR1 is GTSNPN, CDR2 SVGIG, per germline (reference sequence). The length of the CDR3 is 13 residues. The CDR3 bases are TGTGCCTGGAGCGGGAGGGGACAGTCTGAAGCTTTCTTT. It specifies CAWSGRGQSEAFF.

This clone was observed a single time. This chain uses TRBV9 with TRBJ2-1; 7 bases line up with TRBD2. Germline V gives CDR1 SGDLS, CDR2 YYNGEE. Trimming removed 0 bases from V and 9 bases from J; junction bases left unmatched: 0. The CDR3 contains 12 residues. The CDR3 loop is CASSVERGEQFF. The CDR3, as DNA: TGTGCCAGCAGCGTAGAGCGGGGTGAGCAGTTCTTC.

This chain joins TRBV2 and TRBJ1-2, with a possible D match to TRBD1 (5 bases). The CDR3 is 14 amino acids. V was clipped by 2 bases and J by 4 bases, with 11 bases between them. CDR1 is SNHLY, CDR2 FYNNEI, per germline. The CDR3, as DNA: TGTGCCAGCAGTGAACAGGGATTTGGCTATGGCTACACCTTC. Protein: CASSEQGFGYGYTF.

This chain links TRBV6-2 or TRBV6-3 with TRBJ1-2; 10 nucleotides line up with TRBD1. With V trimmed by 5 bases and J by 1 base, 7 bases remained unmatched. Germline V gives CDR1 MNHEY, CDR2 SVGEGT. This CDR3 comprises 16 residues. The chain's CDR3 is CASSQIGTGDNYGYTF. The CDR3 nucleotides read TGTGCCAGCAGTCAAATCGGGACAGGGGATAACTATGGCTACACCTTC.

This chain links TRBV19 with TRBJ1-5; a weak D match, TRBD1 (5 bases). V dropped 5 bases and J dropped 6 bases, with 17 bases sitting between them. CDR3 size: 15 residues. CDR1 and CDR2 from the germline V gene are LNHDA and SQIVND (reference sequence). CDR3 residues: CASSPLGGVPQPQHF. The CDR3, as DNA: TGTGCCAGTAGTCCCCTTGGGGGGGTACCTCAGCCCCAGCATTTT.

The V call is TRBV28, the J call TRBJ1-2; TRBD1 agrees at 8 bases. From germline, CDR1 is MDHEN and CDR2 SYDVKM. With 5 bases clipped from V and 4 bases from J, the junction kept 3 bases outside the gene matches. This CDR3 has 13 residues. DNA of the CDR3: TGTGCCAGCAGTCCTGGACAGGGCTATGGCTACACCTTC. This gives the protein CASSPGQGYGYTF.

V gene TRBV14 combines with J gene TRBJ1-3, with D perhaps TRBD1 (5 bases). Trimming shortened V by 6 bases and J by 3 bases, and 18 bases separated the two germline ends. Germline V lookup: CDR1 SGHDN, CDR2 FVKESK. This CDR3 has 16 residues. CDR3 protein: CASRLTTGNIGNTIYF. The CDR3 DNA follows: TGTGCCAGCAGGCTCACCACAGGCAATATTGGAAACACCATATATTTT. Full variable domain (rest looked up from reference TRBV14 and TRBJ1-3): EAGVTQFPSHSVIEKGQTVTLRCDPISGHDNLYWYRRVMGKEIKFLLHFVKESKQDESGMPNNRFLAERTGGTYSTLKVQPAELEDSGVYFCASRLTTGNIGNTIYFGEGSWLTVV.

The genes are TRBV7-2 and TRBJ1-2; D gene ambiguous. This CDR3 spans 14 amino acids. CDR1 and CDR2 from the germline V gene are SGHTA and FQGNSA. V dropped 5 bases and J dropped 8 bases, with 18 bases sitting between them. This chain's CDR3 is CASSPSGISGGYTF. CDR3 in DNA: TGTGCCAGCAGCCCATCGGGTATCTCGGGGGGCTACACCTTC.

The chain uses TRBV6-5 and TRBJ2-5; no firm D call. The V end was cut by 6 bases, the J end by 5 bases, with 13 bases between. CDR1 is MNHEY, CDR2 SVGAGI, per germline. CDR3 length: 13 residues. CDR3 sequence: CASSPPGLETQYF. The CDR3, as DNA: TGTGCCAGCAGCCCCCCGGGTTTGGAGACCCAGTACTTC.

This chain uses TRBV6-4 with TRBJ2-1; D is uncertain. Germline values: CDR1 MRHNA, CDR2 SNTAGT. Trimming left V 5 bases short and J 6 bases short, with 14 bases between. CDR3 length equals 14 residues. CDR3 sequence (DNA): TGTGCCAGCAGTAGAAGCCCTACTGCCAATGAGCAGTTCTTC. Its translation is CASSRSPTANEQFF.

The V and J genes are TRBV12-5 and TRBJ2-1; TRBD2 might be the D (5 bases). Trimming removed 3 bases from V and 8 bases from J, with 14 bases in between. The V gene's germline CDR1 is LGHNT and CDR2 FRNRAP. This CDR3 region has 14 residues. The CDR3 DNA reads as TGTGCTAGTGGTTTCGGCAGGAGGCTTTATGAGCAGTTCTTC. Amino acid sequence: CASGFGRRLYEQFF.

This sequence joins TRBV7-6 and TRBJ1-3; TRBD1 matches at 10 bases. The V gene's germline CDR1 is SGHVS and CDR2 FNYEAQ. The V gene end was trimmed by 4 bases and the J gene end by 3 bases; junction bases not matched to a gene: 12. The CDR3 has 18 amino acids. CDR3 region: CASSSQIRDRGIGNTIYF. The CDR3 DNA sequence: TGTGCCAGCAGCTCCCAAATCCGGGACAGGGGAATTGGAAACACCATATATTTT.

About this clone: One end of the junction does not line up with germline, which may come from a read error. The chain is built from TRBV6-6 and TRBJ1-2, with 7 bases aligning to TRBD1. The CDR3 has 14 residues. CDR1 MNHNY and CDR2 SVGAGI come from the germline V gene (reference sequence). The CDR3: CASTYSGGNYGYTF. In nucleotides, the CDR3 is TGTGCCAGCACTTACTCAGGGGGAAACTATGGCTACACCTTC.

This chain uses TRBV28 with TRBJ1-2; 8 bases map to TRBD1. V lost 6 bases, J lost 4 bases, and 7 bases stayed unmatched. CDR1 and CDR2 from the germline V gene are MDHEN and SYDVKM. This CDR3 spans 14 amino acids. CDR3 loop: CASRLDRVGYGYTF. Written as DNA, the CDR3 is TGTGCCAGCAGACTGGACAGGGTAGGCTATGGCTACACCTTC.

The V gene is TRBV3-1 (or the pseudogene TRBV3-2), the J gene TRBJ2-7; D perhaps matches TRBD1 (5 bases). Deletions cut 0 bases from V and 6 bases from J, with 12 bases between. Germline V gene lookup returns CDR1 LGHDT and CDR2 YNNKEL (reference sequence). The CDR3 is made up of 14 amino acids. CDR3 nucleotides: TGTGCCAGCAGCCAAGAGGCAGGGAAGGTCGAGCAGTACTTC. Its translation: CASSQEAGKVEQYF.

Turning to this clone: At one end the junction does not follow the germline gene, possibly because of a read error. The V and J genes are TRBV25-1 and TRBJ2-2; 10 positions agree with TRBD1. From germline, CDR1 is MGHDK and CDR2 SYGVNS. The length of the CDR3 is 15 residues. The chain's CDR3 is CASREDRGNAGELFF. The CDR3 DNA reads TGTGCCAGCAGAGAGGACAGGGGGAACGCCGGGGAGCTGTTTTTT.

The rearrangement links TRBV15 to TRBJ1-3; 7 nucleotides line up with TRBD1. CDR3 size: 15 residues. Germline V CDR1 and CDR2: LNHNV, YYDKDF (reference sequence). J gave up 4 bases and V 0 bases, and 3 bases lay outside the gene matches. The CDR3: CATSRDTGVGNTIYF. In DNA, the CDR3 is TGTGCCACCAGCAGAGATACAGGGGTGGGAAACACCATATATTTT.

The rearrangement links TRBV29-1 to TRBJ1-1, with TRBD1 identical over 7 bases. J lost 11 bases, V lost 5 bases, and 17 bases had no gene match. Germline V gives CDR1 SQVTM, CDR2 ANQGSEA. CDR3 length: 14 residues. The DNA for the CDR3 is TGCAGCGTTACGACAGGGCGCGGGGTTGATGTTGCTTTCTTT. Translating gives CSVTTGRGVDVAFF. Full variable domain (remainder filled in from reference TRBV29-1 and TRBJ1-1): SAVISQKPSRDICQRGTSLTIQCQVDSQVTMMFWYRQQPGQSLTLIATANQGSEATYESGFVIDKFPISRPNLTFSTLTVSNMSPEDSSIYLCSVTTGRGVDVAFFGQGTRLTVV.

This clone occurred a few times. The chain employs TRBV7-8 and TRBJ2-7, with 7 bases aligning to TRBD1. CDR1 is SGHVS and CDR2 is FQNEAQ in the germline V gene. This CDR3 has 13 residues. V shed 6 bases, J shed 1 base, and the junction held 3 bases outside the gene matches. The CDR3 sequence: CASRGQESYEQYF. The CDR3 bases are TGTGCCAGCAGAGGACAGGAATCCTACGAGCAGTACTTC.

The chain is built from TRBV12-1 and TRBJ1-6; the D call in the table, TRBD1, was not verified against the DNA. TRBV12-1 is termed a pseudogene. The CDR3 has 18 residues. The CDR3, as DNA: TGTGCCAGCAGCGACCCTCCCGGGACAGGGTGTAATAATTCACCCCTCCACTTT. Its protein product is CASSDPPGTGCNNSPLHF.

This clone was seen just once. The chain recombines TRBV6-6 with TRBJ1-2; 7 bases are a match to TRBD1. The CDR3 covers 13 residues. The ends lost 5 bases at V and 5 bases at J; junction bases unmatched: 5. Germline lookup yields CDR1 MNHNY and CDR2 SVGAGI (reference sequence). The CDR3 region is CASSPLTGYGYTF. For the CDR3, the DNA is TGTGCCAGCAGTCCCTTGACAGGGTATGGCTACACCTTC.

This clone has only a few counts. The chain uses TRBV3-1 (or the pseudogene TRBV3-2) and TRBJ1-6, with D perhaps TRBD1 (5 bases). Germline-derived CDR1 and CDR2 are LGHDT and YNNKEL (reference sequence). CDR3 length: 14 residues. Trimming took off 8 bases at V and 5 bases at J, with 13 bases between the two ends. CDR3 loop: CASAAGWDNSPLHF. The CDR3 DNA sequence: TGTGCCAGCGCGGCAGGGTGGGATAATTCACCCCTCCACTTT.

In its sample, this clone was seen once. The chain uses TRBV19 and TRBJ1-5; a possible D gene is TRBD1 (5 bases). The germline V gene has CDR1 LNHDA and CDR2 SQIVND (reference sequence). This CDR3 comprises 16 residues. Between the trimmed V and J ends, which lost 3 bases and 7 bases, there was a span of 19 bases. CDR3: CASSIGTGSGLQPQHF. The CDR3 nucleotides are TGTGCCAGTAGTATCGGGACGGGTAGCGGATTACAGCCCCAGCATTTT.

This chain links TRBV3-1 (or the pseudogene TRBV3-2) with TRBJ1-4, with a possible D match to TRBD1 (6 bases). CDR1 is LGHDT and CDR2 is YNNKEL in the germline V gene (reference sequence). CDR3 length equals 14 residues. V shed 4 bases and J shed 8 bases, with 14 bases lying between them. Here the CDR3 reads CASSPLTGYEKLFF. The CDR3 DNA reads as TGTGCCAGCAGCCCCTTGACAGGCTACGAAAAACTGTTTTTT.

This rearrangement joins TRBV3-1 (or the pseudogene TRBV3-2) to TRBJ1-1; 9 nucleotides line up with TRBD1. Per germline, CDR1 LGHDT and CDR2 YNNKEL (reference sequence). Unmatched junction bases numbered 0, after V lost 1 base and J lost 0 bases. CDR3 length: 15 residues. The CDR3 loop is CASSQGTGVNTEAFF. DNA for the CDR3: TGTGCCAGCAGCCAAGGGACAGGGGTGAACACTGAAGCTTTCTTT.

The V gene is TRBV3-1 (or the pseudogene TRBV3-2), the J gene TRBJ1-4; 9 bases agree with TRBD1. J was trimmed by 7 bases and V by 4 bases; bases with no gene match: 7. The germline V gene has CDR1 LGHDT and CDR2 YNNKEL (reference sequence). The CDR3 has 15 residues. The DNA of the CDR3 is TGTGCCAGCAGCCCAACAGGGGGCGCGGGTGAAAAACTGTTTTTT. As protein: CASSPTGGAGEKLFF.